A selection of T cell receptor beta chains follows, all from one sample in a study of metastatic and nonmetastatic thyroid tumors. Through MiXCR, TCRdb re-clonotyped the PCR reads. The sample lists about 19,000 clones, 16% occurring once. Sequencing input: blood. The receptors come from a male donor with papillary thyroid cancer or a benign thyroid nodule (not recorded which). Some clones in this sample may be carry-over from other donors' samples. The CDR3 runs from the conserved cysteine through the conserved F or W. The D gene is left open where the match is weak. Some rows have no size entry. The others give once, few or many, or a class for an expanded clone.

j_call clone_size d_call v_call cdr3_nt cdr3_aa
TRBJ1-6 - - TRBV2 TGTGCCAGCAGTTTTGTAGAGGACAATTCACCCCTCCACTTT CASSFVEDNSPLHF
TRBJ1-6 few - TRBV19 TGTGCCAGTGGGGGTGACTATAATTCACCCCTCCACTTT CASGGDYNSPLHF
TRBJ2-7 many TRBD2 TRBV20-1 TGCAGTGCTAGAGATGAAGGCGGGAGCTACGAGCAGTACTTC CSARDEGGSYEQYF
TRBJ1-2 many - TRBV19 TGTGCCAGTAGTATAGGGGAAGCTGGCTACACCTTC CASSIGEAGYTF
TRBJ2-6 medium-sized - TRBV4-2 TGTGCCAGCAGCCAAGGTACCAGCTCTGGGGCCAACGTCCTGACTTTC CASSQGTSSGANVLTF
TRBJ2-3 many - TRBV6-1 TGTGCCAGCAAGGGTTCGCGAGGGGATACGCAGTATTTT CASKGSRGDTQYF
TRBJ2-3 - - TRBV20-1 TGCAGTGCCATTCCCGTGAGTACAGATACGCAGTATTTT CSAIPVSTDTQYF
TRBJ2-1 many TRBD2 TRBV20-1 TGCAGTGCTAGTTTCAGGGTAGGACTAGCGGGAACTGGTGAGCAGTTCTTC CSASFRVGLAGTGEQFF
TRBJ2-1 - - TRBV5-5 TGTGCCAGCAGCCGGCCGGGAGAAGCTAATGAGCAGTTCTTC CASSRPGEANEQFF
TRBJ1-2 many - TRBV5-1 TGCGCCAGCAGCTTTAGGGGGTCCGCTAGGAGCTACACCTTC CASSFRGSARSYTF
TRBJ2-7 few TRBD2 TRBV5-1 TGCGCCAGCAGCTTTCCTGTCGAGCGGGGGGTGGCCTACGAGCAGTACTTC CASSFPVERGVAYEQYF
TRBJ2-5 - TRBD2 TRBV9 TGTGCCAGCAGCGCCCATGGACTAGCGGGAGGAGCAGAGACCCAGTACTTC CASSAHGLAGGAETQYF
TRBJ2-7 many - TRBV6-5 TGTGCCAGCAGTTACTCTACTAGAGGGGAGCAGTACTTC CASSYSTRGEQYF
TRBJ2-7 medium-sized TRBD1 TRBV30 TGTGCCTGGAAAGCCCCCGGGACAGGGGGTTTCCACGAGCAGTACTTC CAWKAPGTGGFHEQYF
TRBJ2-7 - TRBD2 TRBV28 TGTGCCAGCAGTTTAGGGACTAGCGAGCACTACGAGCAGTACTTC CASSLGTSEHYEQYF
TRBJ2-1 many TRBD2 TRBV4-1 TGCGCCAGCAGCCAAGATCTACTAGCGGGTTCCTATGAGCAGTTCTTC CASSQDLLAGSYEQFF
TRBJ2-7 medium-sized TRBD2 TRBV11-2 TGTGCCAGCAGCGCCCTAGCGGGTGTGAAAGGCTACGAGCAGTACTTC CASSALAGVKGYEQYF